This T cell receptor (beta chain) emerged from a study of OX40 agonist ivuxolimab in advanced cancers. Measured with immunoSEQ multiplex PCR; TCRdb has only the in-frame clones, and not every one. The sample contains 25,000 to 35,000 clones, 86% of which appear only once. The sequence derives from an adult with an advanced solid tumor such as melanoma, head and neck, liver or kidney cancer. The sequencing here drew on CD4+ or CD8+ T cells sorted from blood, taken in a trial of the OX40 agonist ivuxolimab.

In DNA form, the CDR3 reads TGTGCCAGCAGCGTAGTGGGGCAACGGACAGATACGCAGTATTTT. Protein sequence: CASSVVGQRTDTQYF. The chain joins TRBV9 to TRBJ2-3; a possible D gene is TRBD1 (5 bases). Germline V gene data show CDR1 as SGDLS and CDR2 as YYNGEE. The CDR3 contains 15 residues. V was clipped by 0 bases and J by 3 bases, with 11 bases between them.